This TCR beta chain derives from a study of blood T cell repertoires in COVID-19. Study background: Sources were T cells, B-cell-depleted T cells, or PBMCs; the material itself was cDNA or gDNA.

Profiling relied on immunoSEQ multiplex PCR, and the TCRdb table lists in-frame clones only, not all of them. The sample has 150,000 to 200,000 clones, about 92% seen once. Germline lookup yields CDR1 MNHNY and CDR2 SVGAGI (reference sequence). Trimming stripped 6 bases from V and 1 base from J, with 14 bases between. This CDR3 contains 15 residues. Seattle cases were enrolled at active infection and followed longitudinally. J is TRBJ2-3 and V is TRBV6-6; maybe TRBD1 (6 bases). The sequencing input was peripheral blood. This clonotype was obtained from a woman aged 60-75 years with COVID-19, enrolled during active disease. The CDR3 loop is CASRPQGGGTDTQYF. The CDR3 DNA reads as TGTGCCAGCAGACCACAGGGTGGGGGCACAGATACGCAGTATTTT.